This T cell receptor (beta chain) is from a study of a mutant IDH1 vaccine in newly diagnosed glioma. Study-level background: Vaccination followed radiotherapy alone by 4-6 weeks, or accompanied temozolomide cycles.

In this sample, this clone turned up a few times. Antigen unknown. Time point of the sample: week 11, during vaccination. One vaccine dose held 300 ug of mutant IDH1 20-mer peptide and came with topical imiquimod. TCRdb's table, derived via immunoSEQ multiplex PCR, lists solely in-frame clones and lacks some. The sample holds about 24,000 clones; less than 80% are singletons and the top ten take around 8%. The CDR3 contains 13 residues. V was trimmed by 2 bases and J by 4 bases, leaving 8 bases between them. Germline lookup yields CDR1 MNHEY and CDR2 SVGAGI. The chain is built from TRBV6-5 and TRBJ1-1; D not certain. Here the sequenced sample was PBMCs, taken from a glioma patient whose treatment included an IDH1 peptide vaccine. This TCR was recovered from a man aged 40-55 years with glioma. The CDR3 spells CASSYRPGTEAFF. As DNA, the CDR3 is TGTGCCAGCAGTTACCGCCCCGGCACTGAAGCTTTCTTT.